The 31 T cell receptor beta chains below were found in one sample sequenced in a study of T-cell memory formation after mild COVID-19. TCRdb itself ran the 5' RACE reads through MiXCR, one entry per CDR3 protein. The table shows 350,000 or so distinct CDR3 sequences, with roughly 20% occurring only once. Sequenced input: PBMCs or a T cell subset sorted from them (not recorded which). The origin of the receptors is a man between 18 and 29 years old who had mild COVID-19 (a few samples of this study predate the infection). Cell type and time point are not known.

This clonotype was counted a few times. This rearrangement joins TRBV7-2 to TRBJ2-2, with TRBD1 matching 10 bases. Germline CDR1 SGHTA, CDR2 FQGNSA. The V segment lost 4 bases and the J segment 7 bases; nucleotides outside the gene matches: 6. The CDR3 totals 15 residues. CDR3 region: CASSWRQGAYGELFF. CDR3 nucleotides: TGTGCCAGCAGCTGGCGACAGGGGGCTTACGGGGAGCTGTTTTTT.

The chain carries TRBV4-2 and TRBJ2-4; D is undetermined. The CDR3 runs to 15 residues. From germline, CDR1 is LGHNA and CDR2 YNFKEQ. The V and J ends lost 1 base and 7 bases respectively, with 14 bases between them. The CDR3 sequence is CASSQAPGVENIQYF. CDR3 nucleotide sequence: TGTGCCAGCAGCCAAGCTCCTGGGGTAGAGAACATTCAGTACTTC.

The V and J genes are TRBV11-2 and TRBJ2-7; possibly TRBD2 for D (5 bases). V lost 5 bases and J lost 0, with 23 bases in between. Germline values: CDR1 SGHAT, CDR2 FQNNGV. CDR3 length: 18 residues. This CDR3 reads CASSLDNHTGLISYEQYF. The CDR3 DNA sequence: TGTGCCAGCAGCCTCGATAATCATACGGGGTTGATCTCCTACGAGCAGTACTTC.

This clonotype was seen many times. This chain links TRBV7-2 with TRBJ2-2; possibly TRBD1 for D (6 bases). Germline V gene lookup returns CDR1 SGHTA and CDR2 FQGNSA. This CDR3 spans 15 amino acids. V was clipped by 1 base and J by 6 bases, with 12 bases between them. The CDR3 loop reads CASSLVWGQAGELFF. As DNA, the CDR3 is TGTGCCAGCAGCTTAGTTTGGGGGCAAGCCGGGGAGCTGTTTTTT. The full variable domain, rest sourced from reference TRBV7-2 and TRBJ2-2, is GAGVSQSPSNKVTEKGKDVELRCDPISGHTALYWYRQSLGQGLEFLIYFQGNSAPDKSGLPSDRFSAERTGGSVSTLTIQRTQQEDSAVYLCASSLVWGQAGELFFGEGSRLTVL.

The chain uses TRBV25-1 and TRBJ1-2; D gene uncertain. The CDR3 totals 14 residues. V gave up 2 bases and J gave up 7 bases, with 14 bases separating them. Germline V gives CDR1 MGHDK, CDR2 SYGVNS. The CDR3 nucleotides are TGTGCCAGCAGTGAACGGGCCACCAATATTGGCTACACCTTC. It yields the protein CASSERATNIGYTF.

The chain carries TRBV6-6 and TRBJ1-5; D is possibly TRBD1 (6 bases). The V end was cut by 5 bases, the J end by 0 bases, with 11 bases between. CDR1 is MNHNY, CDR2 SVGAGI, per germline (reference sequence). This CDR3 region has 15 residues. CDR3 coding DNA: TGTGCCAGCAGTCCAGGACAGTTTAGCAATCAGCCCCAGCATTTT. This gives the protein CASSPGQFSNQPQHF.

This clonotype was detected only once. This chain connects TRBV11-3 to TRBJ2-1, with D perhaps TRBD2 (5 bases). Germline assignment: CDR1 SGHNT and CDR2 YENEEA. The CDR3 is made up of 17 amino acids. V was clipped by 1 base and J by 0 bases, with 13 bases between them. The CDR3 loop reads CASSLGGRRSSYNEQFF. CDR3 in DNA: TGTGCCAGCAGCTTAGGAGGGCGGAGGAGCTCCTACAATGAGCAGTTCTTC.

The chain has TRBV7-2 and TRBJ2-7; D gene ambiguous. The CDR3 contains 14 residues. Trimming removed 8 bases from V and 1 base from J, with 15 bases in between. Germline CDR1 is SGHTA and CDR2 is FQGNSA. CDR3: CASGVTGLSYEQYF. The CDR3 nucleotides read TGTGCCAGCGGAGTGACGGGTCTATCCTACGAGCAGTACTTC. Based on the CDR3 plus reference TRBV7-2 and TRBJ2-7, the full variable domain is GAGVSQSPSNKVTEKGKDVELRCDPISGHTALYWYRQSLGQGLEFLIYFQGNSAPDKSGLPSDRFSAERTGGSVSTLTIQRTQQEDSAVYLCASGVTGLSYEQYFGPGTRLTVT.

As regards this clonotype: The junction departs from germline at one end; a sequencing error may be responsible. The chain recombines TRBV7-7 with TRBJ2-3; D not certain. Germline-derived CDR1 and CDR2 are SSHAT and FNYEAQ (reference sequence). The CDR3 consists of 15 residues. The CDR3 nucleotides read TGTGCTAGCAGCTTAGCTTTCGGGCCTCCGGATACGCAGTATTTT. Translating gives CASSLAFGPPDTQYF.

The CDR3 is CASSDRTGGSDEQYV. CDR3 sequence (DNA): TGTGCCAGCAGTGACCGGACAGGGGGCAGCGACGAGCAGTACGTC. The V gene is TRBV6-1, the J gene TRBJ2-7; 11 bases are shared with TRBD1. Germline CDR1 MNHNS, CDR2 SASEGT. This CDR3 has 15 residues. V gave up 3 bases and J gave up 5 bases; unmatched junction bases: 6.

As concerns this clonotype: This CDR3 is missing its conserved last phenylalanine or tryptophan, likely due to a read error. This chain joins TRBV20-1 and TRBJ1-2, with 7 positions matching TRBD1. The CDR3 runs to 13 residues. CDR1 and CDR2 (germline): DFQATT, SNEGSKA (reference sequence). The junction had 2 bases not matched to a gene; V was cut back by 0 bases and J by 4 bases. The CDR3 loop reads CSARDPGGYGYTL. The DNA of the CDR3 is TGCAGTGCTAGAGATCCAGGGGGCTATGGCTACACCTTA.

V gene TRBV6-6 combines with J gene TRBJ1-2; D might be TRBD1 (5 bases). V shed 5 bases and J shed 4 bases, with 14 bases lying between them. This CDR3 has 14 amino acids. Germline values: CDR1 MNHNY, CDR2 SVGAGI (reference sequence). The CDR3 DNA follows: TGTGCCAGCAGTCCGACGGGGCAGAGCTATGGCTACACCTTC. Its protein is CASSPTGQSYGYTF.

The chain combines TRBV6-6 with TRBJ2-3, with D possibly matching TRBD1 (5 bases). Trimming removed 7 bases from V and 5 bases from J, with 22 bases in between. From germline, CDR1 is MNHNY and CDR2 SVGAGI (reference sequence). The CDR3 is 16 residues long. The CDR3 nucleotides read TGTGCCAGCACAACCGACAGTCTTGGGGCTGGAGATACGCAGTATTTT. This translates into CASTTDSLGAGDTQYF.

Note on this clonotype: A junction boundary mismatches the germline segment, possibly from a read error. V usage is TRBV7-9 and J usage is TRBJ1-5, with D perhaps TRBD1 (5 bases). Per germline, CDR1 SEHNR and CDR2 FQNEAQ (reference sequence). The CDR3 has 13 amino acids. The CDR3 region is CAGSPGGSQPQHF. CDR3 bases: TGTGCCGGCAGCCCCGGGGGATCTCAGCCCCAGCATTTT.

The chain employs TRBV6-6 and TRBJ2-7; either TRBD1 or TRBD2 may supply D (5 bases each). This CDR3 is 11 amino acids long. Germline CDR1 reads MNHNY; CDR2 reads SVGAGI (reference sequence). In DNA form, the CDR3 reads TGTGCTGTGAAAGGGACCAACGAGCAGTACTTC. Amino acid sequence: CAVKGTNEQYF.

CDR3 region: CASSMVGEKLFF. The CDR3 DNA follows: TGTGCCAGCAGTATGGTTGGGGAAAAACTGTTTTTT. The chain couples TRBV28 to TRBJ1-4; D unclear. CDR1 is MDHEN, CDR2 SYDVKM, per germline. CDR3 length: 12 residues. The germline V and J ends were trimmed by 5 bases and 8 bases, with 9 bases remaining between them.

The chain couples TRBV7-9 to TRBJ2-6; 7 nucleotides align to TRBD1. From germline, CDR1 is SEHNR and CDR2 FQNEAQ (reference sequence). V lost 5 bases, J lost 2 bases, and 3 bases stayed unmatched. The CDR3 consists of 15 residues. In DNA, the CDR3 is TGTGCCAGCAGCCGGGACAGCCCTGGGGCCAACGTCCTGACTTTC. Encoded protein: CASSRDSPGANVLTF.

V and J are TRBV20-1 and TRBJ2-4; 8 bases map to TRBD1. CDR1 DFQATT and CDR2 SNEGSKA come from the germline V gene (reference sequence). The CDR3 runs to 13 residues. V shed 2 bases and J 8 bases; nucleotides not matched to a gene: 5. The CDR3 loop is CSARRQGTDIQYF. The DNA for the CDR3 is TGCAGTGCTAGACGACAGGGGACGGACATTCAGTACTTC.

The chain is built from TRBV7-2 and TRBJ2-7; D uncertain. Germline V CDR1 and CDR2: SGHTA, FQGNSA. V gave up 5 bases and J gave up 0 bases, with 14 bases separating them. The CDR3 is 15 residues long. CDR3 bases: TGTGCCAGCAGCCCCCGTTTGGCTAGCTCCTACGAGCAGTACTTC. The encoded protein is CASSPRLASSYEQYF.

The rearrangement links TRBV6-5 to TRBJ1-1, with 9 bases matching TRBD1. The ends lost 4 bases at V and 7 bases at J; junction bases unmatched: 4. Germline values: CDR1 MNHEY, CDR2 SVGAGI. The CDR3 sequence is 13 residues long. CDR3 sequence reads: CASSFGQGIEAFF. In DNA, the CDR3 is TGTGCCAGCAGTTTCGGACAGGGGATTGAAGCTTTCTTT.

This chain connects TRBV7-6 to TRBJ2-3; D is unclear. CDR3 length: 15 residues. Trimming pared 0 bases from V and 1 base from J, leaving 8 bases between. Germline loops: CDR1 SGHVS, CDR2 FNYEAQ. CDR3 region: CASSLARQGTDTQYF. The CDR3 DNA reads TGTGCCAGCAGCTTAGCGCGGCAGGGCACAGATACGCAGTATTTT.

This clonotype has a handful of counts. The rearrangement uses TRBV4-1 and TRBJ2-2, with a tentative D call TRBD2 (6 bases). The CDR3 consists of 15 residues. The V gene's germline CDR1 is MGHRA and CDR2 YSYEKL. V gave up 6 bases and J gave up 6 bases, with 17 bases separating them. Written as DNA, the CDR3 is TGCGCCAGCAGATGGAGGGCTGGATACTCCGGGGAGCTGTTTTTT. The encoded protein is CASRWRAGYSGELFF.

There are many counts of this clonotype. The chain is built from TRBV12-3 or TRBV12-4 and TRBJ2-5; 7 nucleotides align to TRBD2. V lost 11 bases and J lost 5; bases outside the gene matches: 11. The CDR3 extends over 13 amino acids. CDR3 nucleotides: TGTGCCCCCCGGGAGCGGGGAAGGGAGACCCAGTACTTC. Amino acids: CAPRERGRETQYF.

The chain is built from TRBV4-2 and TRBJ2-3, with TRBD1 matching 7 bases. The CDR3 has 14 residues. The ends lost 2 bases at V and 6 bases at J; junction bases unmatched: 5. Per germline, CDR1 LGHNA and CDR2 YNFKEQ. The CDR3 DNA is TGTGCCAGCAGCCAAACTCAGACAGGGGATACGCAGTATTTT. Protein sequence: CASSQTQTGDTQYF.

The sample holds a few counts of this clonotype. The rearrangement joins TRBV5-1 to TRBJ2-1; either TRBD1 or TRBD2 may fit D (5 bases each). V lost 2 bases to trimming and J lost 8 bases, with 11 bases between them. This CDR3 spans 13 amino acids. Per the germline V gene, CDR1 is SGHRS and CDR2 is YFSETQ. For the CDR3, the DNA is TGCGCCAGCAGCTTTTGGGGGTCGTATGAGCAGTTCTTC. Its protein is CASSFWGSYEQFF.

This clonotype has just a few counts. The chain combines TRBV6-2 or TRBV6-3 with TRBJ1-4, with D tentatively TRBD1 (6 bases). Germline-derived CDR1 and CDR2 are MNHEY and SVGEGT. This CDR3 is built from 14 residues. V was clipped by 5 bases and J by 8 bases, with 15 bases between them. CDR3 sequence (DNA): TGTGCCAGCAGTGAAGACAGGTCGTGGGAAAAACTGTTTTTT. It is translated as CASSEDRSWEKLFF.

Only a few counts were recorded for this clonotype. CDR3 DNA: TGCGCCAGCAGCTTGTTCGGGGGGGCCCAAGAGACCCAGTACTTC. It is translated as CASSLFGGAQETQYF. The chain couples TRBV5-1 to TRBJ2-5, with 8 bases matching TRBD2. After removal of 1 base from V and 1 base from J, the junction contained 3 bases not matched to a gene. Looked up from germline, CDR1 is SGHRS and CDR2 is YFSETQ. The CDR3 spans 15 residues.

This clonotype appeared a few times. Here the CDR3 DNA reads TGTGCCAGCAGCGTCCTGGGACAGGGTAGGACTGGAAACACCATATATTTT. Its protein is CASSVLGQGRTGNTIYF. The chain carries TRBV5-6 and TRBJ1-3; TRBD1 agrees at 9 bases. CDR1 and CDR2 from the germline V gene are SGHDT and YYEEEE. V gave up 4 bases and J gave up 2 bases; unmatched junction bases: 10. CDR3 size: 17 residues.

This chain uses TRBV11-3 with TRBJ2-3; TRBD2 aligns across 9 bases. From germline, CDR1 is SGHNT and CDR2 YENEEA. Germline trimming cut 3 bases from V and 6 bases from J; bases unmatched to any gene: 7. This CDR3 spans 15 amino acids. The CDR3 DNA reads as TGTGCCAGCAGCTTTCGGCGGGGGGGCCAGGATACGCAGTATTTT. Translation: CASSFRRGGQDTQYF.

This sequence joins TRBV7-9 and TRBJ1-3; D is unresolved. V was clipped by 3 bases and J by 3 bases, with 9 bases between them. This CDR3 is 14 amino acids long. CDR1 and CDR2 (germline): SEHNR, FQNEAQ (reference sequence). CDR3: CASSFTGFGNTIYF. Written as DNA, the CDR3 is TGTGCCAGCAGCTTCACCGGGTTTGGAAACACCATATATTTT.

This clonotype was observed a few times. CDR3 sequence (DNA): TGTGCCACCAGCAGAGAGTCGTCTCGGGAGCAGTTCTTC. Encoded protein: CATSRESSREQFF. The chain joins TRBV15 to TRBJ2-1; no firm D call. The V gene lost 0 bases and the J gene lost 10 bases, with 10 bases spanning the gap. The CDR3 spans 13 residues. Germline assignment: CDR1 LNHNV and CDR2 YYDKDF (reference sequence). The full variable domain, with the rest looked up from reference TRBV15 and TRBJ2-1, is DAMVIQNPRYQVTQFGKPVTLSCSQTLNHNVMYWYQQKSSQAPKLLFHYYDKDFNNEADTPDNFQSRRPNTSFCFLDIRSPGLGDTAMYLCATSRESSREQFFGPGTRLTVL.